These 21 T cell receptor beta chains were all obtained from the same sample, sequenced in a study of blood T cell repertoires in COVID-19. Sequencing used immunoSEQ multiplex PCR; TCRdb keeps in-frame clones, though not all of them. The table has over 100,000 clones, 91% seen once. The sample consisted of peripheral blood. The receptor set was obtained from a human donor in a cohort sampled during active COVID-19.

V is TRBV29-1 and J is TRBJ2-1; possibly TRBD2 for D (5 bases). CDR1 is SQVTM and CDR2 is ANQGSEA in the germline V gene. Trimming took 4 bases from V and 10 from J, leaving 17 bases between them. There are 13 residues in the CDR3. CDR3 protein: CSVARDPGGEQFF. CDR3 DNA: TGCAGCGTTGCGAGGGATCCCGGCGGAGAGCAGTTCTTC.

The chain combines TRBV24-1 with TRBJ2-7, with 12 bases matching TRBD2. Unmatched junction bases numbered 6, after V lost 4 bases and J lost 0 bases. Per the germline V gene, CDR1 is KGHDR and CDR2 is SFDVKD. The length of the CDR3 is 17 residues. The chain's CDR3 is CATSDSRLAGASYEQYF. DNA for the CDR3: TGTGCCACCAGTGACTCTCGACTAGCGGGGGCCTCCTACGAGCAGTACTTC.

The CDR3 DNA is TGTGCCAGCAGCCCAGTACCACAGGGGGACGAGCAGTACTTC. Translated: CASSPVPQGDEQYF. V usage is TRBV14 and J usage is TRBJ2-7, with TRBD1 matching over 8 bases. V dropped 4 bases and J dropped 5; count of bases not matched to a gene: 7. CDR1 and CDR2 from the germline V gene are SGHDN and FVKESK. This CDR3 is 14 amino acids long.

The chain employs TRBV9 and TRBJ1-5; 9 bases agree with TRBD1. This CDR3 region has 15 residues. The V segment lost 4 bases and the J segment 4 bases; nucleotides outside the gene matches: 6. Germline assignment: CDR1 SGDLS and CDR2 YYNGEE. The CDR3 DNA sequence: TGTGCCAGCAGCTCTACCGGGACAGGGAATCAGCCCCAGCATTTT. This translates into CASSSTGTGNQPQHF.

DNA for the CDR3: TGTGCCAGCAGCCAAGATATCAAGTTAGCTAACTATGGCTACACCTTC. This encodes CASSQDIKLANYGYTF. The rearrangement joins TRBV4-2 to TRBJ1-2; D remains unclear. The germline V gene has CDR1 LGHNA and CDR2 YNFKEQ. Trimming pared 0 bases from V and 0 bases from J, leaving 11 bases between. This CDR3 region has 16 residues.

This chain uses TRBV6-5 with TRBJ2-5; D ambiguous. Germline CDR1 is MNHEY and CDR2 is SVGAGI. With 2 bases removed from V and 4 bases from J, the gap between germline ends came to 8 bases. This CDR3 is built from 13 residues. The CDR3 nucleotides read TGTGCCAGCAGTTACACCACTCGAGAGACCCAGTACTTC. Residues: CASSYTTRETQYF.

The CDR3 is CASSLGTGGNQPQHF. CDR3 DNA sequence: TGTGCCAGCAGCTTAGGGACAGGGGGCAATCAGCCCCAGCATTTT. This chain connects TRBV7-8 to TRBJ1-5; 9 nucleotides agree with TRBD1. Germline CDR1 reads SGHVS; CDR2 reads FQNEAQ. The trim removed 1 base at V and 2 bases at J, leaving 0 bases unmatched. This CDR3 spans 15 amino acids. Supplemented by reference TRBV7-8 and TRBJ1-5, the full variable domain reads GAGVSQSPRYKVAKRGQDVALRCDPISGHVSLFWYQQALGQGPEFLTYFQNEAQLDKSGLPSDRFFAERPEGSVSTLKIQRTQQEDSAVYLCASSLGTGGNQPQHFGDGTRLSIL.

The rearrangement links TRBV7-3 to TRBJ1-5, with 9 bases fitting TRBD1. Trimming took 6 bases from V and 0 from J; bases not matched to a gene: 6. The CDR3 covers 16 residues. CDR1 and CDR2 from the germline V gene are SGHTA and FQGTGA. CDR3 nucleotide sequence: TGTGCCAGCAGATGGGGACAGGGCTATAGCAATCAGCCCCAGCATTTT. Protein sequence: CASRWGQGYSNQPQHF.

V is TRBV28 and J is TRBJ2-7; 8 bases agree with TRBD2. J lost 1 base, V lost 6 bases, and 5 bases had no gene match. The germline CDR1 and CDR2 sequences are MDHEN and SYDVKM. This CDR3 comprises 14 residues. The CDR3 protein is CASRARGRSYEQYF. Written as DNA, the CDR3 is TGTGCCAGCAGGGCTCGCGGGAGGTCCTACGAGCAGTACTTC.

The chain couples TRBV19 to TRBJ1-1; D gene unclear. CDR3 size: 10 residues. The germline V gene encodes CDR1 LNHDA and CDR2 SQIVND (reference sequence). Between the trimmed V and J ends, which lost 8 bases and 4 bases, there was a span of 5 bases. CDR3 region: CASGSTEAFF. CDR3 DNA sequence: TGTGCCAGTGGGAGCACTGAAGCTTTCTTT.

The chain has TRBV7-8 and TRBJ2-3; possible D gene TRBD1, 6 bases. V lost 7 bases, J lost 2 bases, and 22 bases lay in between. CDR1 is SGHVS, CDR2 FQNEAQ, per germline. This CDR3 has 17 residues. The CDR3 sequence: CASTVTSQGPVTDTQYF. In DNA, the CDR3 is TGTGCCAGCACCGTCACATCACAGGGCCCAGTCACAGATACGCAGTATTTT. The variable domain in full, completed from reference TRBV7-8 and TRBJ2-3, reads GAGVSQSPRYKVAKRGQDVALRCDPISGHVSLFWYQQALGQGPEFLTYFQNEAQLDKSGLPSDRFFAERPEGSVSTLKIQRTQQEDSAVYLCASTVTSQGPVTDTQYFGPGTRLTVL.

In the case of this clone: Possible read error: a much larger clone is one base away. V gene TRBV11-2 combines with J gene TRBJ2-7; 7 nucleotides align to TRBD1. V dropped 5 bases and J dropped 5; count of bases not matched to a gene: 3. Germline-derived CDR1 and CDR2 are SGHAT and FQNNGV. CDR3 length: 12 amino acids. CDR3 nucleotides: TGTGCCAGCAGCCCACAGGGGAACGAGCAGTACTTC. This encodes CASSPQGNEQYF.

V is TRBV7-9 and J is TRBJ1-1, with D unresolved. Germline V lookup: CDR1 SEHNR, CDR2 FQNEAQ (reference sequence). This CDR3 comprises 13 residues. With 5 bases removed from V and 3 bases from J, the gap between germline ends came to 10 bases. The CDR3 DNA sequence: TGTGCCAGCAGCCCTATACGCGACACTGAAGCTTTCTTT. This codes for CASSPIRDTEAFF.

J is TRBJ2-5 and V is TRBV5-1; possible D gene TRBD1, 5 bases. The V gene's germline CDR1 is SGHRS and CDR2 YFSETQ. V shed 4 bases and J shed 2 bases, with 12 bases lying between them. CDR3 length: 14 residues. The CDR3 DNA reads as TGCGCCAGCAGCCTTTTTCGGACACAAGAGACCCAGTACTTC. This translates into CASSLFRTQETQYF. Combining the CDR3 with reference TRBV5-1 and TRBJ2-5 gives the whole variable domain KAGVTQTPRYLIKTRGQQVTLSCSPISGHRSVSWYQQTPGQGLQFLFEYFSETQRNKGNFPGRFSGRQFSNSRSEMNVSTLELGDSALYLCASSLFRTQETQYFGPGTRLLVL.

The genes are TRBV7-3 and TRBJ2-1; 9 nucleotides agree with TRBD2. The CDR3 runs to 16 residues. With 5 bases clipped from V and 0 bases from J, the junction kept 5 bases outside the gene matches. CDR1 and CDR2 from the germline V gene are SGHTA and FQGTGA. The DNA of the CDR3 is TGTGCCAGCAGCCCGCTAGCGGGGAGCTCCTACAATGAGCAGTTCTTC. As protein: CASSPLAGSSYNEQFF.

The V gene is TRBV7-9, the J gene TRBJ2-5; no firm D call. Trimming pared 3 bases from V and 4 bases from J, leaving 9 bases between. This CDR3 has 13 residues. Germline V CDR1 and CDR2: SEHNR, FQNEAQ (reference sequence). CDR3 protein: CASSFLLRETQYF. The CDR3 bases are TGTGCCAGCAGCTTCCTGCTGCGAGAGACCCAGTACTTC.

V is TRBV7-9 and J is TRBJ1-1; 7 nucleotides line up with TRBD1. This CDR3 is 14 amino acids long. Germline lookup yields CDR1 SEHNR and CDR2 FQNEAQ (reference sequence). Trimming at V came to 3 bases and at J to 11 bases, leaving 12 bases not matched to a gene. The CDR3 DNA sequence: TGTGCCAGCAGCTTCGTGCTACAGGGGTTCGGGGCTTTCTTT. Translation: CASSFVLQGFGAFF.

The chain uses TRBV4-2 and TRBJ1-5; D is unresolved. Trimming cost V 2 bases and J 4 bases, with 6 bases left between them. Germline values: CDR1 LGHNA, CDR2 YNFKEQ. CDR3 length equals 13 residues. The CDR3 here is CASSQLQNQPQHF. CDR3 nucleotide sequence: TGTGCCAGCAGCCAATTACAAAATCAGCCCCAGCATTTT.

The rearrangement joins TRBV30 to TRBJ1-3, with D perhaps matching TRBD1 (6 bases). Trimming took off 0 bases at V and 1 base at J, with 7 bases between the two ends. The CDR3 spans 14 residues. CDR1 and CDR2 from the germline V gene are GTSNPN and SVGIG (reference sequence). CDR3 bases: TGTGCCTGGAGTGTAGGGGGATCTGGAAACACCATATATTTT. Encoded protein: CAWSVGGSGNTIYF.

J is TRBJ1-5 and V is TRBV18; no clear D. Per germline, CDR1 KGHSH and CDR2 LQKENI. The CDR3 runs 17 residues. The germline V and J ends were trimmed by 3 bases and 2 bases, with 17 bases remaining between them. The CDR3 is CASSPGGGIAGNQPQHF. DNA for the CDR3: TGTGCCAGCTCACCGGGTGGAGGGATAGCGGGCAATCAGCCCCAGCATTTT. Variable domain in full (rest from reference TRBV18 and TRBJ1-5): NAGVMQNPRHLVRRRGQEARLRCSPMKGHSHVYWYRQLPEEGLKFMVYLQKENIIDESGMPKERFSAEFPKEGPSILRIQQVVRGDSAAYFCASSPGGGIAGNQPQHFGDGTRLSIL.

The chain carries TRBV30 and TRBJ1-4; 8 positions agree with TRBD1. Germline loops: CDR1 GTSNPN, CDR2 SVGIG (reference sequence). After removal of 2 bases from V and 7 bases from J, the junction contained 6 bases not matched to a gene. This CDR3 contains 14 residues. The DNA for the CDR3 is TGTGCCTGGAGTCACCCAGGGGGCGGTGAAAAACTGTTTTTT. This codes for CAWSHPGGGEKLFF.